This TCR beta chain emerged from a study of blood T cell repertoires in COVID-19. About the research overall: There were acute and convalescent COVID-19 samples, and they came from the United States, Italy and Spain. Sample material is recorded as cDNA or gDNA derived from T cells, B-cell-depleted T cells, or PBMCs.

After removal of 5 bases from V and 0 bases from J, the junction contained 5 bases not matched to a gene. Per the germline V gene, CDR1 is MNHEY and CDR2 is SMNVEV (reference sequence). This CDR3 spans 17 amino acids. Original processing methods: Quantification of nucleated cells was approximated via reference gene primer amplification. TCRdb's copy holds only in-frame clones and misses some; the assay was immunoSEQ multiplex PCR. V and J calls and clone size are as listed in that table; D and trimming were resolved from the DNA. The sample records more than 300,000 clones, about 90% being singletons. Seattle patient enrollment occurred during active infection, with longitudinal follow-up thereafter.

The sequence was collected from a woman aged 40 to 50 with COVID-19, enrolled during active disease. Sequencing was performed on peripheral blood. The chain joins TRBV27 to TRBJ2-6; 9 nucleotides match TRBD1. This CDR3 reads CASSPDRGYSGANVLTF. CDR3 sequence (DNA): TGTGCCAGCAGTCCGGACAGGGGATACTCTGGGGCCAACGTCCTGACTTTC.